The 2 T cell receptor beta chains given below trace back to one sample, sequenced in a study of tissue T cells after allogeneic stem cell transplantation. Profiled with immunoSEQ multiplex PCR; TCRdb holds only in-frame clones, not every one. The table includes approximately 2,000 clones, 35% to 50% detected once. Described time point: mouse harvest day 14 after allogeneic transplant. The graft held 10^6 splenic CD5+ T cells and 10^7 T-cell-depleted bone marrow cells. Sequenced input: gut tissue. The receptors were sampled from a female BALB/c mouse given C57BL/6 T cells with graft-versus-host disease after an allogeneic hematopoietic cell transplant.

Notes on this clone: Germline and genes here are mouse. The read finishes 1 residue shy of the CDR3 end, and the germline J gene is used to complete it. This chain connects TRBV15 to TRBJ1-4; 7 bases match TRBD1. Germline CDR1 reads SGHND; CDR2 reads FRSKSL. The CDR3 has 15 residues. V gave up 6 bases and J gave up 0 bases; unmatched junction bases: 4. The CDR3 reads CASRGTDFSNERLFF. The covered CDR3 bases are TGTGCCAGCAGGGGGACAGATTTTTCCAACGAAAGATTATTT.

Points on this clone: The gene names here belong to mouse. The read gets to within 1 residue of the CDR3 end, and the germline J gene fills in the rest. The V and J genes are TRBV26 and TRBJ2-2; D not certain. CDR1 is KGHPV and CDR2 is FQNQEV in the germline V gene (reference sequence). V shed 0 bases and J shed 0 bases, with 5 bases lying between them. The CDR3 covers 15 residues. Here the CDR3 reads CASSLSAPNTGQLYF. The CDR3 bases that were read are TGTGCCAGCAGTCTGTCGGCACCAAACACCGGGCAGCTCTAC.